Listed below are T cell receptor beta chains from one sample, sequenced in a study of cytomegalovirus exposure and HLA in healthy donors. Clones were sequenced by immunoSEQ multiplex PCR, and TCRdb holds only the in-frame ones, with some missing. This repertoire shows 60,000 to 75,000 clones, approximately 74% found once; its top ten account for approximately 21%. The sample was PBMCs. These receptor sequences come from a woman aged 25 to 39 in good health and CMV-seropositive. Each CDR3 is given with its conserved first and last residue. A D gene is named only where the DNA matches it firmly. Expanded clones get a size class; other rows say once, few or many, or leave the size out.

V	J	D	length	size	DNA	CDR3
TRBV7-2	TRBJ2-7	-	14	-	TGTGCCAGCAGCTTAACCCCGGGAGTGGGTGAGCAGTACTTC	CASSLTPGVGEQYF
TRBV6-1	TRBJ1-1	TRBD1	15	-	TGTGCCAGCAGTGCACGGGACAGTATGAGGACTGAAGCTTTCTTT	CASSARDSMRTEAFF
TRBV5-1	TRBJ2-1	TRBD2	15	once	TGCGCCACCCAGCTCCAGGCGGGAGGGCCCAGTGAGCAGTTCTTC	CATQLQAGGPSEQFF
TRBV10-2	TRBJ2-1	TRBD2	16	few	TGCGCCAGCAGCGGGACTAGCGGGAGTTCATACAATGAGCAGTTCTTC	CASSGTSGSSYNEQFF
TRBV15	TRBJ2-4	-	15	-	TGTGCCACCAGCAGAGATGGAGGGGTCAAAAACATTCAGTACTTC	CATSRDGGVKNIQYF
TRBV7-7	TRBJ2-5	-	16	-	TGTGCCAGCAGCTTAAGAGCGACCAACCCCGCGGAGACCCAGTACTTC	CASSLRATNPAETQYF
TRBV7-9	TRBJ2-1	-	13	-	TGTGTCGCGACAGCGAGCTCCTACAATGAGCAGTTCTTC	CVATASSYNEQFF
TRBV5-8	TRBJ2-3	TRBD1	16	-	TGTGCCAGCATGAAGAGGGGGCTCCTCGGCACAGATACGCAGTATTTT	CASMKRGLLGTDTQYF
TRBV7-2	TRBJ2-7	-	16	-	TGTGCCAGCAGCTCCATTAGCGGTCAGGGGGTCTACGAGCAGTACTTC	CASSSISGQGVYEQYF
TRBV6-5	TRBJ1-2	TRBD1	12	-	TGTGCCAGCAGCACAGGGGGGTATGGCTACACCTTC	CASSTGGYGYTF
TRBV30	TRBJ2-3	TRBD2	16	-	TGTGCCTGGAGTAAGGGACTAGCGGGGGTCACAGATACGCAGTATTTT	CAWSKGLAGVTDTQYF
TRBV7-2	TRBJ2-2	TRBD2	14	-	TGTGCCAGTCGAAGGACTAGGAACACCGGGGAGCTGTTTTTT	CASRRTRNTGELFF
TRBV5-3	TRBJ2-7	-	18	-	TGTGCCAGAAGCCAGGGCAGGGTCTGCAATCGAGAAGGGAAATGGCAGTACTTC	CARSQGRVCNREGKWQYF
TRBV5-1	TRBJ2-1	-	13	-	TGCGCCAGCAGCTTGCTAGTCGGCAATGAGCAGTTCTTC	CASSLLVGNEQFF
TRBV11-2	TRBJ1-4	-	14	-	TGTGCCAGCAGCGCGAGAAGCCGGCGGGAAAAACTGTTTTTT	CASSARSRREKLFF
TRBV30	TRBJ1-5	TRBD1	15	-	TGTGCCTGGCGTGATACGGGACAGGGGAATCAGCCCCAGCATTTT	CAWRDTGQGNQPQHF
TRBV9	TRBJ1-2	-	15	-	TGTGCCAGCAGCGTAGCGGGCAGGGAAGGCTATGGCTACACCTTC	CASSVAGREGYGYTF
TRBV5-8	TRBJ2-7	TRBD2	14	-	TGTGCCAGCAGCTCTGGACTAGCGGGAGGCGAGCAGTACTTC	CASSSGLAGGEQYF
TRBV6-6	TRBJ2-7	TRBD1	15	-	TGTGCCAGCAGCTCCCGGGACAGGGGATTCTACGAGCAGTACTTC	CASSSRDRGFYEQYF
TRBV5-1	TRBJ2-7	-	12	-	TGCGCCAGCAGCTCTAGCGCCTACGAGCAGTACTTC	CASSSSAYEQYF
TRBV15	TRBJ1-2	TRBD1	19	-	TGTGCCACCAGCAGAGATCAGGGGGGTAGGGGACAGGGGGACTATGGCTACACCTTC	CATSRDQGGRGQGDYGYTF
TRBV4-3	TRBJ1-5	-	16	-	TGCGCCAGCAGCCAAAGTTATTCAGATAGCAATCAGCCCCAGCATTTT	CASSQSYSDSNQPQHF
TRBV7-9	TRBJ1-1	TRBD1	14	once	TGTGCCAGCAGCTTCGGACAGGGTGGCACTGAAGCTTTCTTT	CASSFGQGGTEAFF
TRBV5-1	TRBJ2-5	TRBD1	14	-	TGCGCCAGCAGCTCTCGGACAGGGCAAGAGACCCAGTACTTC	CASSSRTGQETQYF
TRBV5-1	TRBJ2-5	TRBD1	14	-	TGCGCCAGCAGCGGGGGGACAGGGTGGGAGACCCAGTACTTC	CASSGGTGWETQYF
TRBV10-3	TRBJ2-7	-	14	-	TGTGCCATCAGCTCATCTCAGGGATCCTACGAGCAGTACTTC	CAISSSQGSYEQYF
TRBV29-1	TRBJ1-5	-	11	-	TGCAGCGTTGGTGAGGGCCAGCCCCAGCATTTT	CSVGEGQPQHF
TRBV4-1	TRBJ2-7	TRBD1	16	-	TGCGCCAGCAGCCAAGTTTCCGGGACAGGGGGCTACGAGCAGTACTTC	CASSQVSGTGGYEQYF
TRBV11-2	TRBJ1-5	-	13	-	TGTGCCAGCAGCGGTGGGGCCAATCAGCCCCAGCATTTT	CASSGGANQPQHF